The 30 T cell receptor beta chains reported below all come from one sample, sequenced in a study of post-analysis software for immune sequencing data. No cognate antigen is known for these TCRs. Regarding the study as a whole: The study found TRBV5-6, TRBV5-1 and TRBV20-1 among five or six TRBV segments more frequent in patients than controls.

Unique molecular identifiers tagged the TCR beta cDNA libraries. From the PCR reads, TCRdb called clonotypes with MiXCR, one entry per CDR3 protein. Found here are around 440,000 distinct CDR3 sequences, around 40% of them singletons; the top ten hold about 12%. Sequenced material: blood. The receptors were sampled from a girl aged 10-17 years with multiple sclerosis.

The CDR3 protein is CASSRGTVETQYF. The CDR3, as DNA: TGTGCCAGCAGCCGCGGGACAGTTGAGACCCAGTACTTC. The genes are TRBV4-2 and TRBJ2-5, with a possible D match to TRBD1 (7 bases). The germline V gene encodes CDR1 LGHNA and CDR2 YNFKEQ. Trimming pared 4 bases from V and 5 bases from J, leaving 11 bases between. This CDR3 has 13 amino acids.

Worth noting for this clonotype: One end of the junction fails to match germline, which may point to a read error. The chain links TRBV7-2 to TRBJ2-7; 10 nucleotides align to TRBD2. The CDR3 has 15 amino acids. CDR1 is SGHTA and CDR2 is FQGNSA in the germline V gene. Here the CDR3 reads CASSGRLAGSYGQYF. Written as DNA, the CDR3 is TGTGCCAGCAGCGGCCGACTAGCGGGTTCCTACGGGCAGTACTTC.

Note on this clonotype: A junction boundary mismatches the germline segment, possibly from a read error. J is TRBJ2-1 and V is TRBV7-3; D is perhaps TRBD2 (5 bases). CDR1 is SGHTA and CDR2 is FQGTGA in the germline V gene. CDR3 length equals 13 residues. CDR3 DNA sequence: TGTGCCAGCAGCTTGCTAGCCGCCAATGGGCAGTTCTTC. It translates to CASSLLAANGQFF.

This rearrangement joins TRBV7-9 to TRBJ1-4; D is possibly TRBD1 (5 bases). Trimming took off 1 base at V and 0 bases at J, with 12 bases between the two ends. The CDR3 is 17 residues long. Germline V gene lookup returns CDR1 SEHNR and CDR2 FQNEAQ (reference sequence). The CDR3: CASSLGPQGATNEKLFF. The CDR3 nucleotides read TGTGCCAGCAGCTTAGGACCCCAAGGGGCAACTAATGAAAAACTGTTTTTT.

The chain uses TRBV24-1 and TRBJ2-1, with 7 bases fitting TRBD1. Germline V gene sequence: CDR1 KGHDR, CDR2 SFDVKD. CDR3 length equals 14 residues. V lost 5 bases, J lost 7 bases, and 7 bases stayed unmatched. The CDR3 nucleotides are TGTGCCACCAGTGGGACAGGTGACTTGAATGAGCAGTTCTTC. This gives the protein CATSGTGDLNEQFF.

This chain uses TRBV12-3 or TRBV12-4 with TRBJ2-1, with 12 bases lining up with TRBD2. The CDR3 is 17 residues long. V lost 3 bases, J lost 5 bases, and 8 bases stayed unmatched. CDR3 nucleotides: TGTGCCAGCAGTTTCGCTAGCGGGAGGGCCGTCGACAATGAGCAGTTCTTC. Amino acid sequence: CASSFASGRAVDNEQFF.

J is TRBJ2-7 and V is TRBV28, with 7 nucleotides matching TRBD2. Germline CDR1 is MDHEN and CDR2 is SYDVKM. The CDR3 extends over 15 amino acids. The V and J ends lost 7 bases and 3 bases, in that order; junction bases with no gene match: 12. The CDR3 DNA reads TGTGCCAGCAACTCAGGAAGGGACTACGACTACGAGCAGTACTTC. Protein sequence: CASNSGRDYDYEQYF. The complete variable domain, with remaining parts taken from reference TRBV28 and TRBJ2-7, reads DVKVTQSSRYLVKRTGEKVFLECVQDMDHENMFWYRQDPGLGLRLIYFSYDVKMKEKGDIPEGYSVSREKKERFSLILESASTNQTSMYLCASNSGRDYDYEQYFGPGTRLTVT.

CDR3 region: CSGLIPSYNEQFF. The CDR3 DNA is TGCAGTGGGCTCATCCCCTCCTACAATGAGCAGTTCTTC. This sequence joins TRBV20-1 and TRBJ2-1; D gene ambiguous. Looked up from germline, CDR1 is DFQATT and CDR2 is SNEGSKA (reference sequence). The V gene lost 7 bases and the J gene lost 0 bases, with 10 bases spanning the gap. CDR3 length: 13 residues.

The chain links TRBV6-2 or TRBV6-3 to TRBJ2-7; no clear D gene. V gave up 5 bases and J gave up 2 bases, with 13 bases separating them. The V gene's germline CDR1 is MNHEY and CDR2 SVGEGT. This CDR3 is built from 14 residues. The DNA of the CDR3 is TGTGCCAGCAGTAGTGCCGTACCGCCCTACGAGCAGTACTTC. Translation gives CASSSAVPPYEQYF.

V usage is TRBV20-1 and J usage is TRBJ2-5; D is perhaps TRBD1 or TRBD2 (5 bases each). CDR1 and CDR2 from the germline V gene are DFQATT and SNEGSKA (reference sequence). This CDR3 is built from 13 residues. Trimming removed 0 bases from V and 11 bases from J, with 16 bases in between. CDR3 residues: CSAREGPDNEQYF. CDR3 DNA sequence: TGCAGTGCTAGAGAGGGACCGGACAATGAGCAGTACTTC.

The chain joins TRBV3-1 to TRBJ2-3; 14 bases are a match to TRBD2. Germline CDR1 is LGHDT and CDR2 is YNNKEL (reference sequence). Germline trimming cut 3 bases from V and 0 bases from J; bases unmatched to any gene: 8. The CDR3 totals 19 residues. The CDR3 DNA is TGTGCCAGCAGCCATATGGGGACTAGCGGGAGAGCTAGCACAGATACGCAGTATTTT. Amino acid sequence: CASSHMGTSGRASTDTQYF.

For this clonotype: A much larger clonotype is one base distant, so this may be a read error. The chain recombines TRBV29-1 with TRBJ2-1; TRBD1 is a possible D gene (6 bases). The CDR3 spans 11 residues. The V gene lost 3 bases and the J gene lost 12 bases, with 12 bases spanning the gap. Germline-derived CDR1 and CDR2 are SQVTM and ANQGSEA. The chain's CDR3 is CSVDLQTGQFF. The CDR3 DNA is TGCAGCGTTGATCTCCAGACAGGGCAGTTCTTC.

J is TRBJ2-7 and V is TRBV25-1; a possible D gene is TRBD1 (6 bases). Trimming cost V 7 bases and J 5 bases, with 9 bases left between them. CDR3 length equals 11 residues. Germline CDR1 is MGHDK and CDR2 is SYGVNS. The CDR3 loop is CASTRGDEQYF. The CDR3 bases are TGTGCCAGCACCAGGGGAGACGAGCAGTACTTC.

This chain joins TRBV7-2 and TRBJ1-2; possible D gene TRBD1, 5 bases. The CDR3 is made up of 14 amino acids. V was pared by 4 bases and J by 8 bases, with 17 bases between. The germline CDR1 and CDR2 sequences are SGHTA and FQGNSA. CDR3 amino acids: CASSSNQGIAGYTF. The CDR3 DNA reads as TGTGCCAGCAGCTCCAATCAGGGAATCGCGGGCTACACCTTC.

This clonotype was counted a few times. The CDR3 DNA follows: TGTGCCAGCAGTTTTGATGGAGCCCTCTACGAGCAGTACTTC. This codes for CASSFDGALYEQYF. This chain connects TRBV12-3 or TRBV12-4 to TRBJ2-7, with D unresolved. The V and J ends lost 3 bases and 3 bases respectively, with 12 bases between them. The CDR3 sequence is 14 residues long.

This rearrangement joins TRBV4-1 to TRBJ1-1; D is uncertain. The CDR3 sequence is 11 residues long. V was shortened by 0 bases and J by 11 bases, with 7 bases between the two germline ends. The germline V gene encodes CDR1 MGHRA and CDR2 YSYEKL. In nucleotides, the CDR3 is TGCGCCAGCAGCCAAGAGGCGCACGCTTTCTTT. This translates into CASSQEAHAFF.

The chain links TRBV4-1 to TRBJ1-1; 7 bases are a match to TRBD1. Losses at the gene ends were 1 base for V and 1 base for J; bases not matched to a gene: 3. Germline-derived CDR1 and CDR2 are MGHRA and YSYEKL. The CDR3 consists of 15 residues. The CDR3 loop is CASSQGAGGNTEAFF. The CDR3 bases are TGCGCCAGCAGCCAAGGGGCAGGGGGGAACACTGAAGCTTTCTTT.

This clonotype was found a few times. The chain carries TRBV9 and TRBJ2-7, with 7 bases lining up with TRBD1. Trimming at V came to 2 bases and at J to 1 base, leaving 6 bases not matched to a gene. This CDR3 comprises 15 residues. The germline V gene encodes CDR1 SGDLS and CDR2 YYNGEE. CDR3 DNA sequence: TGTGCCAGCAGCGTCACCGGGACAGCATCCTACGAGCAGTACTTC. Amino acids: CASSVTGTASYEQYF.

This chain connects TRBV4-1 to TRBJ2-7, with 8 positions matching TRBD1. Looked up from germline, CDR1 is MGHRA and CDR2 is YSYEKL. Losses at the gene ends were 1 base for V and 0 bases for J; bases not matched to a gene: 8. This CDR3 comprises 17 residues. CDR3 DNA sequence: TGCGCCAGCAGCCAAGGCCCCCGGGACAGGTACTCCTACGAGCAGTACTTC. Translating it yields CASSQGPRDRYSYEQYF.

The genes are TRBV28 and TRBJ2-5; 8 bases are shared with TRBD1. The CDR3 contains 15 residues. Germline V CDR1 and CDR2: MDHEN, SYDVKM. Germline trimming cut 5 bases from V and 2 bases from J; bases unmatched to any gene: 7. Written as DNA, the CDR3 is TGTGCCAGCAGTCCGGGGACAGGAAGACAAGAGACCCAGTACTTC. Residues: CASSPGTGRQETQYF.

A remark on this clonotype: It may be a read error: a sequence one base away is much more abundant. The V gene is TRBV20-1, the J gene TRBJ2-5; D not resolved. CDR1 and CDR2 (germline): DFQATT, SNEGSKA (reference sequence). Trimming shortened V by 0 bases and J by 4 bases, and 12 bases separated the two germline ends. CDR3 length: 14 amino acids. CDR3: CSARDSARRETQYF. As DNA, the CDR3 is TGCAGTGCTAGAGATTCGGCCCGCCGAGAGACCCAGTACTTC.

This clonotype was detected only a few times. V and J are TRBV29-1 and TRBJ1-2; 8 positions match TRBD1. The CDR3 is made up of 12 amino acids. V was pared by 7 bases and J by 1 base, with 2 bases of the junction left unmatched. Germline CDR1 reads SQVTM; CDR2 reads ANQGSEA. The CDR3 sequence is CSAGGFNYGYTF. Written as DNA, the CDR3 is TGCAGCGCAGGGGGCTTTAACTATGGCTACACCTTC. The full variable domain, rest sourced from reference TRBV29-1 and TRBJ1-2, is SAVISQKPSRDICQRGTSLTIQCQVDSQVTMMFWYRQQPGQSLTLIATANQGSEATYESGFVIDKFPISRPNLTFSTLTVSNMSPEDSSIYLCSAGGFNYGYTFGSGTRLTVV.

This clonotype was detected only once. The V and J genes are TRBV7-9 and TRBJ2-1, with a possible D match to TRBD2 (6 bases). V was cut by 1 base and J by 6 bases, with 10 bases left in between. Germline V gene data show CDR1 as SEHNR and CDR2 as FQNEAQ (reference sequence). This CDR3 is built from 14 residues. CDR3 in amino acids: CASSLVVSGNEQFF. The CDR3 coding sequence is TGTGCCAGCAGCTTAGTTGTTAGCGGCAATGAGCAGTTCTTC. The full variable domain, in which reference TRBV7-9 and TRBJ2-1 provide the parts outside the CDR3, is DTGVSQNPRHKITKRGQNVTFRCDPISEHNRLYWYRQTLGQGPEFLTYFQNEAQLEKSRLLSDRFSAERPKGSFSTLEIQRTEQGDSAMYLCASSLVVSGNEQFFGPGTRLTVL.

V and J are TRBV5-1 and TRBJ2-1, with TRBD2 identical over 10 bases. Germline V gene lookup returns CDR1 SGHRS and CDR2 YFSETQ. The ends lost 10 bases at V and 2 bases at J; junction bases unmatched: 12. CDR3 length: 16 residues. CDR3 sequence reads: CASTQGSGGAYNEQFF. CDR3 sequence (DNA): TGCGCCTCCACACAGGGAAGCGGGGGGGCCTACAATGAGCAGTTCTTC.

The gene calls are TRBV6-5 and TRBJ2-1; 10 bases map to TRBD2. Trimming cost V 3 bases and J 3 bases; bases outside gene matches: 11. The CDR3 has 18 amino acids. Germline CDR1 is MNHEY and CDR2 is SVGAGI. Here the CDR3 reads CASSYGASGSKVYNEQFF. The CDR3 bases are TGTGCCAGCAGTTATGGGGCTAGCGGGAGCAAAGTCTACAATGAGCAGTTCTTC.

This clonotype was seen a few times. The genes are TRBV10-2 and TRBJ2-5, with D maybe TRBD2 (6 bases). This CDR3 comprises 12 residues. Germline V lookup: CDR1 WSHSY, CDR2 SAAADI. The V and J ends lost 2 bases and 5 bases respectively, with 6 bases between them. The CDR3 sequence: CASSEGGETQYF. Written as DNA, the CDR3 is TGCGCCAGCAGTGAGGGGGGGGAGACCCAGTACTTC.

The chain is built from TRBV7-3 and TRBJ2-1; 10 positions match TRBD2. The ends lost 5 bases at V and 7 bases at J; junction bases unmatched: 5. Germline CDR1 is SGHTA and CDR2 is FQGTGA. CDR3 length: 14 residues. For the CDR3, the DNA is TGTGCCAGCAGCGGAGGGACTAGCGCAAATGAGCAGTTCTTC. Its translation: CASSGGTSANEQFF.

V gene TRBV20-1 combines with J gene TRBJ2-1, with 9 bases fitting TRBD2. This CDR3 has 14 amino acids. V lost 5 bases, J lost 3 bases, and 5 bases stayed unmatched. Per germline, CDR1 DFQATT and CDR2 SNEGSKA (reference sequence). The chain's CDR3 is CSALAGIGYNEQFF. The DNA of the CDR3 is TGCAGTGCTCTAGCGGGAATAGGCTACAATGAGCAGTTCTTC.

This chain joins TRBV4-1 and TRBJ1-4, with D unclear. The CDR3 contains 13 residues. V was pared by 0 bases and J by 10 bases, with 9 bases between. The germline V gene encodes CDR1 MGHRA and CDR2 YSYEKL. The CDR3 DNA follows: TGCGCCAGCAGCCAAGATAATATTGGAAAACTGTTTTTT. It translates to CASSQDNIGKLFF.

The chain couples TRBV5-1 to TRBJ2-1; 8 bases line up with TRBD2. The CDR3 has 14 amino acids. Germline V lookup: CDR1 SGHRS, CDR2 YFSETQ. The V gene end was trimmed by 6 bases and the J gene end by 6 bases; junction bases not matched to a gene: 8. CDR3 protein: CASKVAGSGNEQFF. Written as DNA, the CDR3 is TGCGCCAGCAAGGTAGCGGGATCAGGCAATGAGCAGTTCTTC. The full variable domain, with the rest looked up from reference TRBV5-1 and TRBJ2-1, is KAGVTQTPRYLIKTRGQQVTLSCSPISGHRSVSWYQQTPGQGLQFLFEYFSETQRNKGNFPGRFSGRQFSNSRSEMNVSTLELGDSALYLCASKVAGSGNEQFFGPGTRLTVL.